A single count supports the clone carrying this T cell receptor beta chain. The antigen remains undetermined. Germline values: CDR1 MGHRA, CDR2 YSYEKL. The CDR3 runs 15 residues. These data originate in a study of cytomegalovirus exposure and HLA in healthy donors. Study-level background: Across almost 400 genotyped donors, about 86% landed in the Caucasian-associated ancestry cluster. Regarding the study as a whole: For most subjects, TCR beta sequences were reported to predict HLA-A and HLA-B alleles with accuracy. According to a later analysis, donors in an Asian-associated ancestry cluster reportedly had fewer N-insertions than the approximately 730-donor mean. A missense DCLRE1C variant was associated with V- and J-gene trimming of TCR beta chains in a later analysis, and an independent cohort replicated the association.

The study ran its PCR with 60 Vbeta and 13 Jbeta primers. Clones were read by immunoSEQ multiplex PCR, and TCRdb kept only the in-frame ones, dropping some. The sample contains nearly 100,000 clones, roughly a tenth of which appear only once. Material: PBMCs. The rearrangement links TRBV4-1 to TRBJ2-5, with TRBD2 identical over 14 bases. The DNA end lines up better with TRBJ2-7; the J call may be wrong. The source is a man in his fifties or sixties in good health and CMV-seropositive. CDR3 in amino acids: CASSFRLAGGYEQYF. The CDR3 bases are TGCGCCAGCAGCTTTCGACTAGCGGGAGGGTACGAGCAGTACTTC.